Shown below are 22 T cell receptor beta chains from a single sample sequenced in a study of T cell repertoires in cytomegalovirus infection (dated by TCRdb to about 2019). Sequenced using an Illumina HiSeq 1500. TCRdb reran the public reads through fastp at Q25 and MiXCR, keeping productive beta chains. Each entry merges the rows of one CDR3 protein and shows their most common DNA and genes. The sample data list some 180,000 distinct CDR3 sequences, and about 18% of these were observed just once. About 23% of the sample is in the top ten clones. The sequenced sample was CD8+ T cells from PBMCs. Receptors were obtained from a human donor in good health (CMV status not recorded). Some clones in this sample may be carry-over from other donors' samples.

Concerning this clonotype itself: This may be a read error: a much more frequent sequence differs by one nucleotide. The chain couples TRBV7-9 to TRBJ1-1; D not certain. The length of the CDR3 is 12 residues. Germline CDR1 is SEHNR and CDR2 is FQNEAQ (reference sequence). V was trimmed by 3 bases and J by 5 bases, leaving 7 bases between them. In nucleotides, the CDR3 is TGTGCCAGCAGCTTTTGGGAAACTGAAGCTTTCTTT. This codes for CASSFWETEAFF.

There are a few counts of this clonotype. The chain uses TRBV7-9 and TRBJ2-1; TRBD1 aligns across 8 bases. After removal of 5 bases from V and 8 bases from J, the junction contained 11 bases not matched to a gene. The germline gives CDR1 SEHNR, CDR2 FQNEAQ (reference sequence). CDR3 length equals 15 residues. CDR3 residues: CASSLRQGTGHEQFF. Here the CDR3 DNA reads TGTGCCAGCAGCCTGCGACAGGGGACCGGCCATGAGCAGTTCTTC.

This clonotype turned up a few times. This chain uses TRBV4-1 with TRBJ1-5; possible D gene TRBD1, 5 bases. V lost 2 bases and J 1 base, leaving 9 bases between the germline ends. CDR3 length: 15 amino acids. CDR1 is MGHRA and CDR2 is YSYEKL in the germline V gene. The CDR3 region has the DNA TGCGCCAGCAGCCAAAACCGGGACAGCAATCAGCCCCAGCATTTT. Encoded protein: CASSQNRDSNQPQHF.

The chain couples TRBV6-5 to TRBJ2-3; 9 bases are a match to TRBD1. Germline values: CDR1 MNHEY, CDR2 SVGAGI. With 4 bases clipped from V and 1 base from J, the junction kept 3 bases outside the gene matches. This CDR3 is built from 15 residues. The CDR3 loop reads CASSSQGAGTDTQYF. DNA for the CDR3: TGTGCCAGCAGTTCACAGGGGGCTGGCACAGATACGCAGTATTTT.

The rearrangement uses TRBV12-3 or TRBV12-4 and TRBJ2-1; the D call may be TRBD1 or TRBD2 (5 bases each). V was clipped by 3 bases and J by 10 bases, with 13 bases between them. The CDR3 extends over 13 amino acids. CDR3: CASSFDGEGEQFF. In nucleotides, the CDR3 is TGTGCCAGCAGTTTCGACGGCGAGGGGGAGCAGTTCTTC.

The chain employs TRBV6-5 and TRBJ1-2, with 8 bases lining up with TRBD1. The junction had 12 bases not matched to a gene; V was cut back by 8 bases and J by 4 bases. Per the germline V gene, CDR1 is MNHEY and CDR2 is SVGAGI. The CDR3 covers 15 residues. DNA for the CDR3: TGTGCCAGCTGCCTTGGACAGGGACCTTTCTATGGCTACACCTTC. Its translation is CASCLGQGPFYGYTF.

This chain joins TRBV6-4 and TRBJ1-2, with D tentatively TRBD1 (5 bases). CDR1 and CDR2 (germline): MRHNA, SNTAGT. This CDR3 comprises 13 residues. The V gene lost 3 bases and the J gene lost 3 bases, with 8 bases spanning the gap. CDR3 in amino acids: CASSDPRDYGYTF. The CDR3 nucleotides are TGTGCCAGCAGTGATCCCAGGGACTATGGCTACACCTTC.

This clonotype occurred a few times. The J gene is TRBJ2-5, the V gene TRBV5-1; 12 bases are a match to TRBD2. V dropped 3 bases and J dropped 0; count of bases not matched to a gene: 0. Looked up from germline, CDR1 is SGHRS and CDR2 is YFSETQ. The CDR3 runs 15 residues. This chain's CDR3 is CASSSSGGDQETQYF. CDR3 nucleotide sequence: TGCGCCAGCAGCTCTAGCGGGGGGGACCAAGAGACCCAGTACTTC. Full variable domain (rest looked up from reference TRBV5-1 and TRBJ2-5): KAGVTQTPRYLIKTRGQQVTLSCSPISGHRSVSWYQQTPGQGLQFLFEYFSETQRNKGNFPGRFSGRQFSNSRSEMNVSTLELGDSALYLCASSSSGGDQETQYFGPGTRLLVL.

This clonotype has a handful of counts. The chain employs TRBV5-6 and TRBJ2-7; D may be TRBD1 or TRBD2 (6 bases each). Germline V gene sequence: CDR1 SGHDT, CDR2 YYEEEE. The CDR3 runs 15 residues. V gave up 1 base and J gave up 1 base, with 12 bases separating them. The CDR3: CASSLRGAHSYEQYF. The CDR3 DNA reads as TGTGCCAGCAGCTTGAGGGGGGCACATTCCTACGAGCAGTACTTC. Complete variable domain (other parts from reference TRBV5-6 and TRBJ2-7): DAGVTQSPTHLIKTRGQQVTLRCSPKSGHDTVSWYQQALGQGPQFIFQYYEEEERQRGNFPDRFSGHQFPNYSSELNVNALLLGDSALYLCASSLRGAHSYEQYFGPGTRLTVT.

The chain joins TRBV11-2 to TRBJ1-1; D not certain. V lost 4 bases to trimming and J lost 5 bases, with 11 bases between them. This CDR3 has 13 amino acids. Germline V gives CDR1 SGHAT, CDR2 FQNNGV. The CDR3 is CASSSLGGTEAFF. CDR3 bases: TGTGCCAGCAGCTCCTTGGGCGGGACTGAAGCTTTCTTT.

The chain employs TRBV29-1 and TRBJ1-4; D might be TRBD1 (5 bases). The germline V gene encodes CDR1 SQVTM and CDR2 ANQGSEA. The ends were cut back, 6 bases at V and 0 bases at J, with 11 bases in the middle. The length of the CDR3 is 14 residues. CDR3 sequence reads: CSVGAAPTNEKLFF. In DNA form, the CDR3 reads TGCAGCGTCGGGGCAGCACCAACTAATGAAAAACTGTTTTTT.

This clonotype was seen many times. The CDR3 protein is CASSPVEGAYEQYF. The CDR3 DNA sequence: TGTGCCAGCAGCCCTGTGGAGGGAGCCTACGAGCAGTACTTC. The chain joins TRBV7-2 to TRBJ2-7; tentative D call: TRBD2 (6 bases). V was shortened by 5 bases and J by 2 bases, with 13 bases between the two germline ends. The CDR3 is 14 amino acids. The V gene's germline CDR1 is SGHTA and CDR2 FQGNSA.

For the CDR3, the DNA is TGTGCCAGCAGTGCCCCGGGCCCTGAAGCTTTCTTT. Its translation is CASSAPGPEAFF. The chain is built from TRBV25-1 and TRBJ1-1; D unclear. V lost 4 bases and J 6 bases, leaving 9 bases between the germline ends. CDR1 is MGHDK and CDR2 is SYGVNS in the germline V gene. The CDR3 has 12 amino acids. The complete variable domain, with remaining parts taken from reference TRBV25-1 and TRBJ1-1, reads EADIYQTPRYLVIGTGKKITLECSQTMGHDKMYWYQQDPGMELHLIHYSYGVNSTEKGDLSSESTVSRIRTEHFPLTLESARPSHTSQYLCASSAPGPEAFFGQGTRLTVV.

This chain uses TRBV5-1 with TRBJ2-5, with 9 nucleotides matching TRBD1. With 1 base clipped from V and 4 bases from J, the junction kept 2 bases outside the gene matches. The CDR3 sequence is 14 residues long. From germline, CDR1 is SGHRS and CDR2 YFSETQ. In DNA, the CDR3 is TGCGCCAGCAGCTTGTCGGGACAGGGAGAGACCCAGTACTTC. Amino acids: CASSLSGQGETQYF.

The V and J genes are TRBV9 and TRBJ1-1; D is unclear. V lost 3 bases and J 0 bases, leaving 9 bases between the germline ends. In germline, CDR1 is SGDLS, CDR2 YYNGEE. The CDR3 sequence is 14 residues long. CDR3 nucleotide sequence: TGTGCCAGCAGCGACGGACGGATGAACACTGAAGCTTTCTTT. It specifies CASSDGRMNTEAFF.

In its sample, this clonotype was seen a few times. The rearrangement joins TRBV7-2 to TRBJ2-7; the match to TRBD1 covers 8 bases. Germline-derived CDR1 and CDR2 are SGHTA and FQGNSA. The CDR3 sequence is 16 residues long. J was trimmed by 3 bases and V by 3 bases; bases with no gene match: 10. CDR3 coding DNA: TGTGCCAGCAGCTTTCCGGAACGGACAGGGAACTACGAGCAGTACTTC. It is translated as CASSFPERTGNYEQYF.

The chain couples TRBV11-2 to TRBJ2-3; TRBD1 agrees at 9 bases. V was pared by 1 base and J by 5 bases, with 10 bases of the junction left unmatched. Germline V gene sequence: CDR1 SGHAT, CDR2 FQNNGV. This CDR3 is built from 17 residues. The DNA of the CDR3 is TGTGCCAGCAGCTTAGCCGGGACAGGGCTCGGGGGAGATACGCAGTATTTT. Protein product: CASSLAGTGLGGDTQYF.

DNA of the CDR3: TGTGCCAGCAGCTCGACAGGTGGAGGTATCACCGGGGAGCTGTTTTTT. Translated: CASSSTGGGITGELFF. This chain connects TRBV7-8 to TRBJ2-2; D is perhaps TRBD1 (6 bases). The ends were cut back, 4 bases at V and 4 bases at J, with 16 bases in the middle. This CDR3 is 16 amino acids long. Germline CDR1 SGHVS, CDR2 FQNEAQ.

The rearrangement joins TRBV4-1 to TRBJ1-1, with TRBD1 as a possible D gene (5 bases). V was cut by 1 base and J by 5 bases, with 11 bases left in between. This CDR3 comprises 14 residues. Germline V gives CDR1 MGHRA, CDR2 YSYEKL. The CDR3 bases are TGCGCCAGCAGCCAAGCAGAGGGGCGAACTGAAGCTTTCTTT. Encoded protein: CASSQAEGRTEAFF.

This sequence joins TRBV12-3 or TRBV12-4 and TRBJ2-2, with D possibly TRBD1 on 6 matching bases. Deletions cut 2 bases from V and 8 bases from J, with 15 bases between. The CDR3 extends over 15 amino acids. CDR3 bases: TGTGCCAGCAGTTTAATCAGGGGTCCCACGGGGGAGCTGTTTTTT. Translating it yields CASSLIRGPTGELFF.

This clonotype has a handful of counts. The chain couples TRBV27 to TRBJ2-7; the match to TRBD1 covers 11 bases. The CDR3 is made up of 15 amino acids. Germline trimming cut 4 bases from V and 2 bases from J; bases unmatched to any gene: 4. From germline, CDR1 is MNHEY and CDR2 SMNVEV (reference sequence). CDR3 nucleotides: TGTGCCAGCAGTTCCCCGGGACAGGGGGCCTACGAGCAGTACTTC. Amino acids: CASSSPGQGAYEQYF.

This clonotype was detected a few times. The chain is built from TRBV12-3 or TRBV12-4 and TRBJ1-3; the match to TRBD1 covers 8 bases. This CDR3 region has 15 residues. The V segment lost 6 bases and the J segment 3 bases; nucleotides outside the gene matches: 7. The CDR3 bases are TGTGCCAGCAGCAGACAGGGGTTGGGTGGAAACACCATATATTTT. Its translation is CASSRQGLGGNTIYF.